A selection of T cell receptor beta chains follows, all from one sample in a study of glioma-infiltrating T cells after dendritic cell vaccination. Sequencing used immunoSEQ multiplex PCR; TCRdb keeps in-frame clones, though not all of them. Among 90,000 to 100,000 clones listed, 79% were seen once. The specimen comprised blood, sampled before dendritic cell vaccination. These receptors came from a human donor with glioblastoma. Both conserved end residues are part of each CDR3. The D gene is left open where the match is weak. Only some rows state a clone size, as once, few, many or a class for expanded clones.

TRBJ2-7	TRBD2	TRBV6-5	.	CASRLGSGPQVEYF	TGTGCCAGCAGGTTGGGTAGCGGGCCTCAGGTGGAGTACTTC
TRBJ2-1	.	TRBV5-1	.	CATRLGTYNEQFF	TGCGCCACCCGGCTCGGGACCTACAATGAGCAGTTCTTC
TRBJ1-2	.	TRBV2	.	CASRFPTNYGYTF	TGTGCCAGCAGGTTTCCCACTAACTATGGCTACACCTTC
TRBJ1-2	TRBD1	TRBV6-1	.	CASRTREDRGYGYTF	TGTGCCAGCAGGACGAGGGAGGACAGGGGCTATGGCTACACCTTC
TRBJ1-1	.	TRBV4-1	.	CASSPPRGIPFF	TGCGCCAGCAGCCCCCCCCGGGGGATCCCTTTCTTT
TRBJ1-1	.	TRBV18	few	CASSPRGDATEAFF	TGTGCCAGCTCACCACGGGGGGACGCAACTGAAGCTTTCTTT
TRBJ1-1	.	TRBV19	.	CASSIPGGENTEAFF	TGTGCCAGTAGTATACCGGGGGGGGAAAACACTGAAGCTTTCTTT
TRBJ2-2	.	TRBV5-1	.	CASSFGGGSSGELFF	TGCGCCAGCAGCTTCGGGGGAGGTAGCTCCGGGGAGCTGTTTTTT
TRBJ1-6	TRBD1	TRBV10-2	.	CASSEGQGSSPLHF	TGCGCCAGCAGTGAGGGACAGGGGTCATCACCCCTCCACTTT
TRBJ2-7	.	TRBV6-6	few	CASSYSDSPAYEQYF	TGTGCCAGCAGTTACTCAGACAGTCCGGCCTACGAGCAGTACTTC
TRBJ1-5	.	TRBV2	.	CASSPLRGGGMNQPQHF	TGTGCCAGCAGCCCTCTTCGTGGGGGGGGGATGAATCAGCCCCAGCATTTT
TRBJ2-1	TRBD2	TRBV6-1	.	CASSEALPGGRWNEQFF	TGTGCCAGCAGTGAAGCGCTTCCTGGCGGGAGGTGGAATGAGCAGTTCTTC
TRBJ1-2	.	TRBV27	once	CASSPSGGVGGYTF	TGTGCCAGCAGTCCCTCGGGAGGGGTGGGCGGCTACACCTTC
TRBJ2-5	.	TRBV20-1	once	CSANQGETQYF	TGCAGTGCTAACCAGGGAGAGACCCAGTACTTC
TRBJ2-3	.	TRBV28	.	CASSLSVGGLTDTQYF	TGTGCCAGCAGTTTATCGGTGGGAGGTTTGACAGATACGCAGTATTTT
TRBJ2-3	.	TRBV7-2	.	CASSRQSGSTDTQYF	TGTGCCAGCAGCAGACAAAGCGGGAGCACAGATACGCAGTATTTT
TRBJ2-6	.	TRBV6-5	.	CASQREYSGANVLTF	TGTGCCAGCCAAAGGGAGTACTCTGGGGCCAACGTCCTGACTTTC
TRBJ2-1	TRBD1	TRBV7-3	.	CASSQGANNEQFF	TGTGCCAGCAGCCAGGGGGCGAACAATGAGCAGTTCTTC
TRBJ2-7	.	TRBV27	.	CASSLYWENEQYF	TGTGCCAGCAGTTTATATTGGGAGAACGAGCAGTACTTC
TRBJ1-6	.	TRBV7-8	.	CASSWGLAIHNSPLHF	TGTGCCAGCAGCTGGGGACTCGCTATCCATAATTCACCCCTCCACTTT
TRBJ2-3	TRBD2	TRBV9	many	CASSVLAGPTDTQYF	TGTGCCAGCAGCGTCCTAGCGGGGCCCACAGATACGCAGTATTTT
TRBJ1-1	.	TRBV7-9	.	CASSLWGDPGAFF	TGTGCCAGCAGCTTATGGGGGGACCCTGGAGCTTTCTTT
TRBJ1-2	TRBD1	TRBV2	few	CASSLQGAGYGYTF	TGTGCCAGCAGTCTACAGGGGGCGGGCTATGGCTACACCTTC
TRBJ2-7	.	TRBV11-2	.	CASRLNQVSGEQYF	TGTGCCAGCAGATTAAACCAGGTCTCTGGAGAGCAGTACTTC
TRBJ1-1	TRBD1	TRBV30	.	CAWSRDRGHAFF	TGTGCCTGGAGCCGGGACAGGGGGCATGCTTTCTTT
TRBJ1-3	.	TRBV9	.	CASSVGVRGDYSGNTIYF	TGTGCCAGCAGCGTAGGAGTTCGGGGGGATTACTCTGGAAACACCATATATTTT
TRBJ1-2	TRBD1	TRBV7-2	few	CASSLMGQGDYGYTF	TGTGCCAGCAGCTTAATGGGACAGGGGGACTATGGCTACACCTTC
TRBJ2-1	TRBD2	TRBV30	.	CAWSSLATSGMDNEQFF	TGTGCCTGGAGTTCTCTCGCGACTAGCGGGATGGACAATGAGCAGTTCTTC
TRBJ2-3	TRBD2	TRBV5-4	.	CASSLPLAGPTDTQYF	TGTGCCAGCAGCTTGCCCCTAGCGGGGCCCACAGATACGCAGTATTTT
TRBJ2-1	.	TRBV7-9	.	CASAPIRTANNEQFF	TGTGCCAGCGCCCCAATTCGGACAGCAAACAATGAGCAGTTCTTC
TRBJ1-1	.	TRBV30	.	CAWSVRQNTEAFF	TGTGCCTGGAGTGTGAGGCAGAACACTGAAGCTTTCTTT
TRBJ1-5	.	TRBV7-9	.	CASSASRDQPQHF	TGTGCCAGCAGCGCGAGCAGGGATCAGCCCCAGCATTTT
TRBJ1-4	.	TRBV11-2	.	CASSAGQGNNEKLFF	TGTGCCAGCAGCGCGGGGCAAGGGAATAATGAAAAACTGTTTTTT
TRBJ2-1	TRBD2	TRBV2	.	CASSLGLAGPAFF	TGTGCCAGCAGTCTGGGACTAGCGGGACCCGCGTTCTTC
TRBJ1-2	TRBD1	TRBV18	.	CASSRDRGQFYGYTF	TGTGCCAGCTCACGGGACAGGGGGCAATTCTATGGCTACACCTTC
TRBJ1-2	.	TRBV27	once	CASSPRGTNYGYTF	TGTGCCAGCAGTCCTCGGGGAACTAACTATGGCTACACCTTC